The rows below give T cell receptor beta chains drawn from one sample of a study of long-term antiretroviral therapy in people with HIV. The method was immunoSEQ multiplex PCR; TCRdb's version includes in-frame clones alone and lacks a portion of them. The repertoire holds approximately 21,000 clones, with roughly 82% as singletons. The source was unsorted PBMCs, collected roughly 5.7 years after starting antiretroviral therapy. The receptors were gathered from a man aged 30 to 45 with HIV. CDR3s include the opening cysteine and the closing phenylalanine or tryptophan. A D gene is named only where the DNA matches it firmly. A clone size is listed for some rows: how often the clone was seen (once, few, many), or a class if it is expanded.

abundance: NA; j_gene: TRBJ2-3; v_gene: TRBV19; d_gene: NA; CDR3nt: TGTGCCAGTAGTACCGTATTACCCGCACAGGGCACAGATACGCAGTATTTT; CDR3aa: CASSTVLPAQGTDTQYF
abundance: NA; j_gene: TRBJ1-4; v_gene: TRBV28; d_gene: NA; CDR3nt: TGTGCCAGCAGCCCTAGCCTACTTAATGAAAAACTGTTTTTT; CDR3aa: CASSPSLLNEKLFF
abundance: NA; j_gene: TRBJ2-7; v_gene: TRBV5-8; d_gene: NA; CDR3nt: TGTGCCAGCAACAAAAGAGGAGGAGGCGAGCAGTACTTC; CDR3aa: CASNKRGGGEQYF
abundance: few; j_gene: TRBJ1-2; v_gene: TRBV5-4; d_gene: NA; CDR3nt: TGTGCCAGCAGCTTTGGGCGTTTCGGGGGGAAAGGTGGCTACACCTTC; CDR3aa: CASSFGRFGGKGGYTF
abundance: NA; j_gene: TRBJ1-2; v_gene: TRBV7-2; d_gene: TRBD1; CDR3nt: TGTGCCAGCAGCCCCGGGACAGGGGGACGATTCTCTGGCTACACCTTC; CDR3aa: CASSPGTGGRFSGYTF
abundance: NA; j_gene: TRBJ2-2; v_gene: TRBV5-1; d_gene: NA; CDR3nt: TGCGCCAGCGAGGAGCCCTACACCGGGGAGCTGTTTTTT; CDR3aa: CASEEPYTGELFF
abundance: NA; j_gene: TRBJ1-1; v_gene: TRBV30; d_gene: NA; CDR3nt: TGTGCCTGGCAATCAAATTTGAACACTGAAGCTTTCTTT; CDR3aa: CAWQSNLNTEAFF
abundance: NA; j_gene: TRBJ2-1; v_gene: TRBV4-3; d_gene: NA; CDR3nt: TGCGCCAGCAGCCAAGACTCGCGGGGTGACTACAATGAGCAGTTCTTC; CDR3aa: CASSQDSRGDYNEQFF
abundance: medium-sized; j_gene: TRBJ2-7; v_gene: TRBV7-6; d_gene: TRBD2; CDR3nt: TGTGCCAGCAGCGTACCGGCTAGCGGGGGTCTCTCCTACGAGCAGTACTTC; CDR3aa: CASSVPASGGLSYEQYF
abundance: NA; j_gene: TRBJ1-5; v_gene: TRBV9; d_gene: NA; CDR3nt: TGTGCCAGCAGCGGGGGAGGGGGTTTGAGCAATCAGCCCCAGCATTTT; CDR3aa: CASSGGGGLSNQPQHF
abundance: NA; j_gene: TRBJ1-4; v_gene: TRBV18; d_gene: TRBD1; CDR3nt: TGTGCCAGCTCACCACTACAGGGGGCGCCGGTCGGTGAAAAACTGTTTTTT; CDR3aa: CASSPLQGAPVGEKLFF
abundance: NA; j_gene: TRBJ2-1; v_gene: TRBV28; d_gene: TRBD1; CDR3nt: TGTGCCAGCGCCCCTAGGGGGCGCGCCTACAATGAGCAGTTCTTC; CDR3aa: CASAPRGRAYNEQFF
abundance: NA; j_gene: TRBJ1-5; v_gene: TRBV6-6; d_gene: NA; CDR3nt: TGTGCCAGCAGTTACGATTTGGGTCAGCCCCAGCATTTT; CDR3aa: CASSYDLGQPQHF
abundance: NA; j_gene: TRBJ1-1; v_gene: TRBV18; d_gene: NA; CDR3nt: TGTGCCAGCTCACCACCCTGGGACACTGAAGCTTTCTTT; CDR3aa: CASSPPWDTEAFF
abundance: once; j_gene: TRBJ2-3; v_gene: TRBV7-9; d_gene: NA; CDR3nt: TGTGCCAGCAGCTTAAGGGACCTATCTAGCACAGATACGCAGTATTTT; CDR3aa: CASSLRDLSSTDTQYF
abundance: NA; j_gene: TRBJ1-1; v_gene: TRBV5-1; d_gene: NA; CDR3nt: TGCGCCAGCAGCTTGGCGGACCGCGGCACTGAAGCTTTCTTT; CDR3aa: CASSLADRGTEAFF
abundance: once; j_gene: TRBJ2-7; v_gene: TRBV6-6; d_gene: TRBD2; CDR3nt: TGTGCCAGCACCCTACTAGCGGGAGCGAGGGAGCAGTACTTC; CDR3aa: CASTLLAGAREQYF
abundance: NA; j_gene: TRBJ2-3; v_gene: TRBV27; d_gene: TRBD2; CDR3nt: TGTGCCAGCAGTTTATACCGCAGCGGGAGGCGAACAGATACGCAGTATTTT; CDR3aa: CASSLYRSGRRTDTQYF
abundance: once; j_gene: TRBJ2-1; v_gene: TRBV7-3; d_gene: NA; CDR3nt: TGTGCCAGCAGCTTAACCGCGACTAAAGGACCCAATGAGCAGTTCTTC; CDR3aa: CASSLTATKGPNEQFF
abundance: NA; j_gene: TRBJ1-5; v_gene: TRBV10-3; d_gene: NA; CDR3nt: TGTGCCAGCAGCCCGGGGCAAGCCTACAATCAGCCCCAGCATTTT; CDR3aa: CASSPGQAYNQPQHF
abundance: NA; j_gene: TRBJ1-1; v_gene: TRBV21-1; d_gene: NA; CDR3nt: TGTGCCAGCAGCCCTCTTAATCCGGAAGCTTTCTTT; CDR3aa: CASSPLNPEAFF
abundance: NA; j_gene: TRBJ1-6; v_gene: TRBV28; d_gene: NA; CDR3nt: TGTGCCAGCAGTACTGCGTACGGGGTCTATAATTCACCCCTCCACTTT; CDR3aa: CASSTAYGVYNSPLHF
abundance: NA; j_gene: TRBJ1-5; v_gene: TRBV27; d_gene: NA; CDR3nt: TGTGCCAGCCAATCCGGGTCCGGCCTTAATCAGCCCCAGCATTTT; CDR3aa: CASQSGSGLNQPQHF
abundance: NA; j_gene: TRBJ2-7; v_gene: TRBV11-2; d_gene: TRBD2; CDR3nt: TGTGCCAGCAGCTTATGGGGGGGGAGCTCCTACGAGCAGTACTTC; CDR3aa: CASSLWGGSSYEQYF
abundance: NA; j_gene: TRBJ2-1; v_gene: TRBV6-5; d_gene: TRBD2; CDR3nt: TGTGCCAGCAGCCCGACTAGCGGGGGTTACAATGAGCAGTTCTTC; CDR3aa: CASSPTSGGYNEQFF
abundance: NA; j_gene: TRBJ2-2; v_gene: TRBV19; d_gene: NA; CDR3nt: TGTGCCAGTAGTACACAGGGACGGGGCACCGGGGAGCTGTTTTTT; CDR3aa: CASSTQGRGTGELFF
abundance: NA; j_gene: TRBJ1-1; v_gene: TRBV13; d_gene: TRBD1; CDR3nt: TGTGCCAGCAGCTTAAGTCGCAGGGGGCGACCTGAAGCTTTCTTT; CDR3aa: CASSLSRRGRPEAFF
abundance: NA; j_gene: TRBJ2-7; v_gene: TRBV5-4; d_gene: TRBD2; CDR3nt: TGTGCCAGCAGCTTGGCGGCTAGCGGGGGAATCTACGAGCAGTACTTC; CDR3aa: CASSLAASGGIYEQYF
abundance: NA; j_gene: TRBJ1-6; v_gene: TRBV6-4; d_gene: TRBD1; CDR3nt: TGTGCCAGCAGTGAAGGCAGGACAGGGGGTTCACCCCTCCACTTT; CDR3aa: CASSEGRTGGSPLHF
abundance: few; j_gene: TRBJ2-3; v_gene: TRBV15; d_gene: TRBD1; CDR3nt: TGTGCCACCAGCAGCTTAGGGGGTGGGACAGGGAGGTTGGATACGCAGTATTTT; CDR3aa: CATSSLGGGTGRLDTQYF
abundance: NA; j_gene: TRBJ1-1; v_gene: TRBV7-6; d_gene: NA; CDR3nt: TGTGCCAGCAGCTTAGCCCCCCTCGAGAACACTGAAGCTTTCTTT; CDR3aa: CASSLAPLENTEAFF
abundance: NA; j_gene: TRBJ2-7; v_gene: TRBV15; d_gene: NA; CDR3nt: TGTGCCACCAGCAGAGAGTCGGGGGACTCCTACGAGCAGTACTTC; CDR3aa: CATSRESGDSYEQYF
abundance: NA; j_gene: TRBJ1-4; v_gene: TRBV30; d_gene: NA; CDR3nt: TGTGCCTGGAGAGTAAAAAATGAAAAACTGTTTTTT; CDR3aa: CAWRVKNEKLFF
abundance: NA; j_gene: TRBJ2-5; v_gene: TRBV19; d_gene: NA; CDR3nt: TGTGCCAGTGGCCCAGTAAGGGGCTTTCAAGAGACCCAGTACTTC; CDR3aa: CASGPVRGFQETQYF
abundance: NA; j_gene: TRBJ1-5; v_gene: TRBV15; d_gene: NA; CDR3nt: TGTGCCACCAGCAGAGGGGGACCCGATAGCAATCAGCCCCAGCATTTT; CDR3aa: CATSRGGPDSNQPQHF